The clone carrying this T cell receptor (beta chain) was counted a few times. This record belongs to a study of regulatory T cells in long-lasting Graves disease. Regarding time point: newly diagnosed GD, antithyroid drugs for less than 3 months. After RNA was extracted from PBMCs, the TCR library was made from it. Blood from the periphery, nine milliliters in all, was drawn into EDTA tubes. Investigators prepared the TCR beta libraries by applying iRepertoire HTBI primers and Arm-PCR of CDR3 regions. TCRdb reprocessed the multiplex PCR reads with MiXCR, giving one entry per CDR3 protein. Among 350,000 to 450,000 distinct CDR3 sequences, approximately 16% were seen once, and the ten largest hold under 9%. The CDR3 covers 14 residues. Germline V gives CDR1 KGHSH, CDR2 LQKENI. The V and J ends lost 6 bases and 2 bases respectively, with 14 bases between them. The sample was also reused in another study, on T cells in Graves' hyperthyroidism and ophthalmopathy. That paper adds: It was considered stable Graves' hyperthyroidism when ophthalmopathy did not progress within 18 months.

The rearrangement links TRBV18 to TRBJ2-7; D is unresolved. The receptor's source is a woman aged 35 to 49 with Graves disease. Sequenced here: peripheral blood mononuclear cells (PBMCs), sampled at new diagnosis, from a patient treated with antithyroid drugs. CDR3 coding DNA: TGTGCCAGCTCGACTCCGCCTGAAACCTACGAGCAGTACTTC. It is translated as CASSTPPETYEQYF.